Below are 5 T cell receptor beta chains sequenced from a single sample in a study of T cells in Graves' hyperthyroidism and ophthalmopathy. It was RNA transcripts that yielded the amplified TCR beta CDR3 regions. Carried out on the TCR CDR3, a first-round RT-PCR used the HTBI primer set. Each CDR3 protein is one row after TCRdb ran MiXCR on the multiplex PCR reads. The sample contains under 400,000 distinct CDR3 sequences, 15% to 20% of which appear only once. Sequencing was done on a sample of blood. These receptors were collected from a woman between 35 and 50 years old with Graves' ophthalmopathy.

The chain employs TRBV27 and TRBJ1-2; no firm D call. Trimming left V 8 bases short and J 2 bases short, with 24 bases between. CDR1 and CDR2 (germline): MNHEY, SMNVEV (reference sequence). The CDR3 loop spans 17 amino acids. The CDR3 DNA reads as TGTGCCAGCTATTCTAGATGGTCGACCGGGAGGAACTATGGCTACACCTTC. Amino acids: CASYSRWSTGRNYGYTF.

This clonotype has at least ten counts. The chain combines TRBV11-2 with TRBJ2-5; D remains unclear. The CDR3 runs to 14 residues. Germline V gene sequence: CDR1 SGHAT, CDR2 FQNNGV. V gave up 5 bases and J gave up 2 bases, with 12 bases separating them. The CDR3 loop is CASSPEAAQETQYF. DNA of the CDR3: TGTGCCAGCAGCCCCGAGGCGGCTCAAGAGACCCAGTACTTC.

This chain joins TRBV4-2 and TRBJ2-4, with D possibly TRBD1 on 7 matching bases. In germline, CDR1 is LGHNA, CDR2 YNFKEQ. The CDR3 runs 16 residues. V shed 3 bases and J shed 6 bases, with 18 bases lying between them. CDR3 residues: CASSQLRGESRNIQYF. CDR3 bases: TGTGCCAGCAGCCAGCTCAGGGGGGAGTCGAGAAACATTCAGTACTTC.

This clonotype was recorded at least ten times. This chain uses TRBV7-2 with TRBJ1-2; no definite D call. The length of the CDR3 is 15 residues. Trimming stripped 2 bases from V and 0 bases from J, with 10 bases between. Germline V gene lookup returns CDR1 SGHTA and CDR2 FQGNSA. This chain's CDR3 is CASSLSTAANYGYTF. The CDR3 DNA sequence: TGTGCCAGCAGCTTAAGCACAGCAGCTAACTATGGCTACACCTTC. The full variable domain, completed using reference TRBV7-2 and TRBJ1-2, is GAGVSQSPSNKVTEKGKDVELRCDPISGHTALYWYRQSLGQGLEFLIYFQGNSAPDKSGLPSDRFSAERTGGSVSTLTIQRTQQEDSAVYLCASSLSTAANYGYTFGSGTRLTVV.

This clonotype was counted ten times or more. The chain couples TRBV10-2 to TRBJ1-2; 8 bases align to TRBD1. This CDR3 contains 13 residues. The germline CDR1 and CDR2 sequences are WSHSY and SAAADI. J lost 7 bases, V lost 2 bases, and 3 bases had no gene match. DNA of the CDR3: TGCGCCAGCAGTGAGGGACAGGGTGCTGGCTACACCTTC. It specifies CASSEGQGAGYTF.